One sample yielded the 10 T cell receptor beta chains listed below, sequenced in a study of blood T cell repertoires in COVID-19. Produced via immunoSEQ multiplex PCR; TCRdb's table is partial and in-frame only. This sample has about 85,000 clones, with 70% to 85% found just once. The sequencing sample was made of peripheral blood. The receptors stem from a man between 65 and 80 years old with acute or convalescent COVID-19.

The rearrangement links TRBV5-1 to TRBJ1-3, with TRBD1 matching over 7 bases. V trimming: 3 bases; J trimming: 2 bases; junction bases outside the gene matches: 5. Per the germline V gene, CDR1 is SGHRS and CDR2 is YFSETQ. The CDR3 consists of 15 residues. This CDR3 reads CASSSQGVAGNTIYF. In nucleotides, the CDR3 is TGCGCCAGCAGCTCCCAGGGGGTTGCTGGAAACACCATATATTTT. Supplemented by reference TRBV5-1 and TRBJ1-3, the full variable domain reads KAGVTQTPRYLIKTRGQQVTLSCSPISGHRSVSWYQQTPGQGLQFLFEYFSETQRNKGNFPGRFSGRQFSNSRSEMNVSTLELGDSALYLCASSSQGVAGNTIYFGEGSWLTVV.

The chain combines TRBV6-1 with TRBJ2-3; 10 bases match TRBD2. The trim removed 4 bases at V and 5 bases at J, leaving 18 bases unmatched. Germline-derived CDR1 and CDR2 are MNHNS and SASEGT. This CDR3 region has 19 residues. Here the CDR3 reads CASSAFRAPTSGVRDTQYF. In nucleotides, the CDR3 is TGTGCCAGCAGTGCCTTTAGGGCCCCCACTAGCGGGGTGAGAGATACGCAGTATTTT.

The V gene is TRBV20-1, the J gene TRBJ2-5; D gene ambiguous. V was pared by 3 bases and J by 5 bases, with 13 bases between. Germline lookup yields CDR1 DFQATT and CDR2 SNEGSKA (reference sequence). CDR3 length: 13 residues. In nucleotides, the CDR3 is TGCAGTGCTAGTCTAGTACGTTTTGAGACCCAGTACTTC. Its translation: CSASLVRFETQYF.

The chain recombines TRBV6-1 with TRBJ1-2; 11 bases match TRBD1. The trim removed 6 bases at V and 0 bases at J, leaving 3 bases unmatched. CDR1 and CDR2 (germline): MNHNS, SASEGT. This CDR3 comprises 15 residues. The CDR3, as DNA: TGTGCCAGCAGCAAGGGACAGGGGGCTAACTATGGCTACACCTTC. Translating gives CASSKGQGANYGYTF.

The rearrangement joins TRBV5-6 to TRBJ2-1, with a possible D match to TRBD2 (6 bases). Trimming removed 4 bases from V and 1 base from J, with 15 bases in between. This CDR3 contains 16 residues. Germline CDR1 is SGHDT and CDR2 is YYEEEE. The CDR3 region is CASSALTGESYNEQFF. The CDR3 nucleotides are TGTGCCAGCAGCGCTCTTACGGGGGAATCCTACAATGAGCAGTTCTTC.

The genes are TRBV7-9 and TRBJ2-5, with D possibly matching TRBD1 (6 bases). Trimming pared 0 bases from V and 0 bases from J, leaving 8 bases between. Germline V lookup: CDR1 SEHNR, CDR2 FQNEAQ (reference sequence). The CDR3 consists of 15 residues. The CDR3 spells CASSLAQGNQETQYF. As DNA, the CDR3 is TGTGCCAGCAGCTTAGCTCAGGGGAACCAAGAGACCCAGTACTTC.

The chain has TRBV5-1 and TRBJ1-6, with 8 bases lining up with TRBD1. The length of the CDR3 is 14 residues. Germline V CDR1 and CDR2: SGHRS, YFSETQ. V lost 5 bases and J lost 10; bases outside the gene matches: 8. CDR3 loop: CASSSGQGESPLHF. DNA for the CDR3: TGCGCCAGCAGTTCCGGACAGGGTGAGTCACCCCTCCACTTT.

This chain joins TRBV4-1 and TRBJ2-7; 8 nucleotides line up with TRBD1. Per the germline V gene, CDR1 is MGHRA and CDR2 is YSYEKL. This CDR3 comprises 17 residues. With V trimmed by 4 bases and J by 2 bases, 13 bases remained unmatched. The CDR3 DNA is TGCGCCAGCAGCCTTAACACAGGACAGGGTTATCCCTACGAGCAGTACTTC. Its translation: CASSLNTGQGYPYEQYF.

CDR3 amino acids: CAIRTGAYEQYF. The CDR3 DNA sequence: TGTGCCATCAGGACAGGGGCCTACGAGCAGTACTTC. The rearrangement uses TRBV10-3 and TRBJ2-7; 8 nucleotides agree with TRBD1. Germline-derived CDR1 and CDR2 are ENHRY and SYGVKD. The CDR3 runs to 12 residues. Trimming removed 6 bases from V and 2 bases from J; junction bases left unmatched: 0.

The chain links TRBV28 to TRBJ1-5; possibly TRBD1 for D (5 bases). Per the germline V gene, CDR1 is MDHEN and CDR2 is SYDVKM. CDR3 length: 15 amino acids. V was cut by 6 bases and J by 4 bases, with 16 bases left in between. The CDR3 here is CASRPRAGTNQPQHF. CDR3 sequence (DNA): TGTGCCAGCAGACCCAGAGCAGGGACTAATCAGCCCCAGCATTTT.